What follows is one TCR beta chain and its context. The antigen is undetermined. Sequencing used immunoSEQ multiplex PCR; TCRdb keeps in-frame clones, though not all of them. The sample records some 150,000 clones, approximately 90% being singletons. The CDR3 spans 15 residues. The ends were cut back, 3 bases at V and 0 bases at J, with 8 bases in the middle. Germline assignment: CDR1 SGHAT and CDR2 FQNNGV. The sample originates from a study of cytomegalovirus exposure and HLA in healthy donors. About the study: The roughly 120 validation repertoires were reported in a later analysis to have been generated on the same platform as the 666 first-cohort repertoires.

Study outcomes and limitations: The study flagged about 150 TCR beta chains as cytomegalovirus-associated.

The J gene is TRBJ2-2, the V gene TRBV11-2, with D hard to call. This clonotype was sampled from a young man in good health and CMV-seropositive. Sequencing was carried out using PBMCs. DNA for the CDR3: TGTGCCAGCAGCTTGTGGAGCGCGAACACCGGGGAGCTGTTTTTT. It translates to CASSLWSANTGELFF.